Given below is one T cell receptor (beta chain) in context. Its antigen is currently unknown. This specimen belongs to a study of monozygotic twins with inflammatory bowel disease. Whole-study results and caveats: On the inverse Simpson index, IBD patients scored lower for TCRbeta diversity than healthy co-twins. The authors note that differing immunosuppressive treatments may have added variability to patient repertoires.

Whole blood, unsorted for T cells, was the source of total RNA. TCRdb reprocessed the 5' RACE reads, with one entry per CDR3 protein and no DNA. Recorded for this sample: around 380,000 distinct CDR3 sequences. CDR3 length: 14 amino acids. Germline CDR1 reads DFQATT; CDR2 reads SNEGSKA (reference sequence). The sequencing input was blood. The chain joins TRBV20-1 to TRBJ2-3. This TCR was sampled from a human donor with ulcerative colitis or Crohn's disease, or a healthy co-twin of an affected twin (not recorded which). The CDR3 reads CSASLPRLTDTQYF.